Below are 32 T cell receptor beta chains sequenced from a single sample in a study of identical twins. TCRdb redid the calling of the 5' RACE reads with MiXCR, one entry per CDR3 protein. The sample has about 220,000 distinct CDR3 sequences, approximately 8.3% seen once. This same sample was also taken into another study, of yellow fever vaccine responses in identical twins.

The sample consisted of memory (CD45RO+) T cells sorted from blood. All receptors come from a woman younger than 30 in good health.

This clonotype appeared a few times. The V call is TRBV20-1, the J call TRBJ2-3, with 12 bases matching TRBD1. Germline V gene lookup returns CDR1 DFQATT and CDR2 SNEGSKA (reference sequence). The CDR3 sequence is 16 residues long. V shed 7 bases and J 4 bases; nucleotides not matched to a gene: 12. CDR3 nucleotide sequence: TGCAGTGTCGAGCCTAGGGACAGGGGGCAATCAGATACGCAGTATTTT. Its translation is CSVEPRDRGQSDTQYF.

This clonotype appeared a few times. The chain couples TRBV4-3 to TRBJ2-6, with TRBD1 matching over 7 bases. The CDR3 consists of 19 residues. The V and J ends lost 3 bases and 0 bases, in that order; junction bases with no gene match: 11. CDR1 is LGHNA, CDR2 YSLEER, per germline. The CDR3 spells CASSQDDRAFNSGANVLTF. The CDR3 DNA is TGCGCCAGCAGCCAGGACGACAGGGCCTTTAACTCTGGGGCCAACGTCCTGACTTTC.

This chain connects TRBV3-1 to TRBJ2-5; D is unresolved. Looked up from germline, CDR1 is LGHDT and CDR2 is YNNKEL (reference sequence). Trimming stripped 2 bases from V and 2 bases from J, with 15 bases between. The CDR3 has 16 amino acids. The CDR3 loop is CASSQSLGQTQETQYF. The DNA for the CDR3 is TGTGCCAGCAGCCAAAGTTTAGGTCAGACGCAAGAGACCCAGTACTTC.

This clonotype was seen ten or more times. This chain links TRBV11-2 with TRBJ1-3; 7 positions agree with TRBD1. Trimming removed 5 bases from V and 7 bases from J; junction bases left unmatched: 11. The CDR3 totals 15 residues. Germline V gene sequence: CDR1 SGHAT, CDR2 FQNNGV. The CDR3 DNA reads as TGTGCCAGCAGCCTAGGGACAGTTCGTGTCAACACCATATATTTT. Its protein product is CASSLGTVRVNTIYF. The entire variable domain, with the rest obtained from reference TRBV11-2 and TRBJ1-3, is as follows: EAGVAQSPRYKIIEKRQSVAFWCNPISGHATLYWYQQILGQGPKLLIQFQNNGVVDDSQLPKDRFSAERLKGVDSTLKIQPAKLEDSAVYLCASSLGTVRVNTIYFGEGSWLTVV.

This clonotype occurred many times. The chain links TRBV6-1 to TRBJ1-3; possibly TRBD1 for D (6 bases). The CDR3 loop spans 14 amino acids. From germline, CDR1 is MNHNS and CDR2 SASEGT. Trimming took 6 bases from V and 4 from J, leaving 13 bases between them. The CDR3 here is CASRRTVSGNTIYF. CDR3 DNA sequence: TGTGCCAGCAGGCGGACAGTATCAGGAAACACCATATATTTT.

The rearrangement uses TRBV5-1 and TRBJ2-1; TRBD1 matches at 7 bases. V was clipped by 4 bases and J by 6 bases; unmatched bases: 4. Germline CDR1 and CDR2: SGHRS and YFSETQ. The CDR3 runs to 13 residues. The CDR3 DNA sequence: TGCGCCAGCAGCGCAGCAGGGGGCAATGAGCAGTTCTTC. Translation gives CASSAAGGNEQFF.

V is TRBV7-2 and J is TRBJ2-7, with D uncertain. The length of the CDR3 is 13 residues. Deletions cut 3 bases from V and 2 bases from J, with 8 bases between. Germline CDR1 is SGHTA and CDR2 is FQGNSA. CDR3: CASSFRIPYEQYF. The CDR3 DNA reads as TGTGCCAGCAGCTTCCGGATCCCCTACGAGCAGTACTTC.

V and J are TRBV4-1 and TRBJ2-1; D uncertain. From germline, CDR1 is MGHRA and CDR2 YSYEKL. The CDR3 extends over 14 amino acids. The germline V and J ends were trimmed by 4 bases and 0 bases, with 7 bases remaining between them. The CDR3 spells CASSPITSYNEQFF. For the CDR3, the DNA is TGCGCCAGCAGCCCCATCACCTCCTACAATGAGCAGTTCTTC.

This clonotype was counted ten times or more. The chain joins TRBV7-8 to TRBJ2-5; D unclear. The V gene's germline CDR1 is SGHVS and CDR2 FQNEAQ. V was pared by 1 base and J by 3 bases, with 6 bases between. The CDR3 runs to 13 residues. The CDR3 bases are TGTGCCAGCAGCTTAGAGCTTAAAGAGACCCAGTACTTC. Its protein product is CASSLELKETQYF.

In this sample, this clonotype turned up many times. The CDR3 DNA follows: TGTGCCAGCAGCCAAGGCTCCCGGTCAGGCATCGGGGAGCTGTTTTTT. Translated: CASSQGSRSGIGELFF. The chain links TRBV3-1 to TRBJ2-2; D uncertain. V was pared by 1 base and J by 7 bases, with 16 bases between. Germline CDR1 LGHDT, CDR2 YNNKEL (reference sequence). The CDR3 is 16 residues long.

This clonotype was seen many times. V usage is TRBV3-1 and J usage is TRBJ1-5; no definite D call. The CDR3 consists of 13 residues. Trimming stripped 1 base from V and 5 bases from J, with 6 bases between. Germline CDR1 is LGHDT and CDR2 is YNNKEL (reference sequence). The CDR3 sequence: CASSQGADQPQHF. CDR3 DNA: TGTGCCAGCAGCCAAGGGGCCGATCAGCCCCAGCATTTT.

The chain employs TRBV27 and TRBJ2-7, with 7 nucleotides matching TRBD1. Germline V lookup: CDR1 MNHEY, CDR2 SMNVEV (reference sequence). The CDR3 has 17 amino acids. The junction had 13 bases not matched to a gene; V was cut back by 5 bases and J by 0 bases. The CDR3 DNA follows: TGTGCCAGCAGTCCCCGGACAGAGGGGGCCCACTCCTACGAGCAGTACTTC. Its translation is CASSPRTEGAHSYEQYF.

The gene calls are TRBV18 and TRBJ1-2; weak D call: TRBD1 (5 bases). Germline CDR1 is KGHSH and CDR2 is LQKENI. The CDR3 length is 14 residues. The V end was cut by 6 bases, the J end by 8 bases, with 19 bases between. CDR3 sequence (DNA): TGTGCCAGCTCGCAGACTTCAGGGAAAGACGGCTACACCTTC. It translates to CASSQTSGKDGYTF.

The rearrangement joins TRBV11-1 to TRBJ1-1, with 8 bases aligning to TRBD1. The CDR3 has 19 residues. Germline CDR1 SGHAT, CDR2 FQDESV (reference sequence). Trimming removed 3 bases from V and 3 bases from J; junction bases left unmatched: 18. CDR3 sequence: CASSFSRKGQGIMDTEAFF. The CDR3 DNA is TGTGCCAGCAGCTTTTCAAGAAAAGGACAGGGAATTATGGACACTGAAGCTTTCTTT.

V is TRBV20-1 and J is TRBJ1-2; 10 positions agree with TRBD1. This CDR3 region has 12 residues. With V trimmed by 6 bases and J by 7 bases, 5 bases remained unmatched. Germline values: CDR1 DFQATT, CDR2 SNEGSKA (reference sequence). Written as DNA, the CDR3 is TGCAGTGCGCCGGGACAGGGGTTTGGCTACACCTTC. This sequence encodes CSAPGQGFGYTF.

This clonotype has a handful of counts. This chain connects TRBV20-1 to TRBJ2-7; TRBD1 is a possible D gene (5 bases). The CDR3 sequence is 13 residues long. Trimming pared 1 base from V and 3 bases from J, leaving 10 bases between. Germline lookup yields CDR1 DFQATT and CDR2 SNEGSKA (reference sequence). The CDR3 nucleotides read TGCAGTGCTAGAGGGGGAAGGGGCTACGAGCAGTACTTC. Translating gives CSARGGRGYEQYF.

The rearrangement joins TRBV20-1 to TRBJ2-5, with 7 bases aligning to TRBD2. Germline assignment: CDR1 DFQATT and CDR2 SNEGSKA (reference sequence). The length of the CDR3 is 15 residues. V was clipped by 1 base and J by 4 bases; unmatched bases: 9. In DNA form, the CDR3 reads TGCAGTGCTAGAGCACTTCTGACTAGCCGAGAGACCCAGTACTTC. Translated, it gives CSARALLTSRETQYF.

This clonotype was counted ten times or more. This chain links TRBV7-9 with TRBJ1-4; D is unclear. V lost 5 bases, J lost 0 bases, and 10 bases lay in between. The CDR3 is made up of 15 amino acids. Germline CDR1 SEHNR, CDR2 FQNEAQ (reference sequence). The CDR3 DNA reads TGTGCCAGCAGCCCCGACTGGTCAACTAATGAAAAACTGTTTTTT. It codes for CASSPDWSTNEKLFF.

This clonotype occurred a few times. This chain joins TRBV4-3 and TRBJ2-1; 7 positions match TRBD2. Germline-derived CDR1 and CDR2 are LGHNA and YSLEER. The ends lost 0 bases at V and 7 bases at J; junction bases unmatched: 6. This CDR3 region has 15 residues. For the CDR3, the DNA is TGCGCCAGCAGCCAAGAAAGCGGGAATCGGAATGAGCAGTTCTTC. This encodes CASSQESGNRNEQFF.

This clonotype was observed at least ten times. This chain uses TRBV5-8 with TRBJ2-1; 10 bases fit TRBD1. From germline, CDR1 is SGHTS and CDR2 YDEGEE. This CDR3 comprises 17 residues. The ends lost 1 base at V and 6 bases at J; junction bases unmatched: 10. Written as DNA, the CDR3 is TGTGCCAGCAGCTTGATAGTGACAGGGGGCTATGGCAATGAGCAGTTCTTC. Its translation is CASSLIVTGGYGNEQFF.

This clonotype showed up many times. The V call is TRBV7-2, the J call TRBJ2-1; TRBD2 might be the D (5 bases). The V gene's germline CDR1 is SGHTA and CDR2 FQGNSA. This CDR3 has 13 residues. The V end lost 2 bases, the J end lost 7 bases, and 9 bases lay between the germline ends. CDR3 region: CASSLMPGNEQFF. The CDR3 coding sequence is TGTGCCAGCAGCTTAATGCCGGGAAATGAGCAGTTCTTC.

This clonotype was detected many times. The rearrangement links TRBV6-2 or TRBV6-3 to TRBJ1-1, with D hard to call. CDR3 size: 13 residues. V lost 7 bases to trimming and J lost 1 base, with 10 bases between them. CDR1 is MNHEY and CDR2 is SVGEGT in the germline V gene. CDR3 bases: TGTGCCAGCACCCGGAGGGAGAACACTGAAGCTTTCTTT. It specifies CASTRRENTEAFF.

CDR3 sequence reads: CATSRDKKAGGGYTF. In DNA form, the CDR3 reads TGTGCCACCAGCAGAGATAAAAAGGCGGGAGGCGGCTACACCTTC. The chain links TRBV15 to TRBJ1-2; no reliable D call. This CDR3 is 15 amino acids long. The V gene's germline CDR1 is LNHNV and CDR2 YYDKDF (reference sequence). Trimming removed 0 bases from V and 8 bases from J, with 16 bases in between.

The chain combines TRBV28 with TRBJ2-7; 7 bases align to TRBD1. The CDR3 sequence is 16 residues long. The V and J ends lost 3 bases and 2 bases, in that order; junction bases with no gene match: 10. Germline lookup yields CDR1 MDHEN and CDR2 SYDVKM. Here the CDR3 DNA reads TGTGCCAGCAGTTTCCACATGGGACAGCTTACCTACGAGCAGTACTTC. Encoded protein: CASSFHMGQLTYEQYF. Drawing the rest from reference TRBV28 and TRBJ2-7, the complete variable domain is DVKVTQSSRYLVKRTGEKVFLECVQDMDHENMFWYRQDPGLGLRLIYFSYDVKMKEKGDIPEGYSVSREKKERFSLILESASTNQTSMYLCASSFHMGQLTYEQYFGPGTRLTVT.

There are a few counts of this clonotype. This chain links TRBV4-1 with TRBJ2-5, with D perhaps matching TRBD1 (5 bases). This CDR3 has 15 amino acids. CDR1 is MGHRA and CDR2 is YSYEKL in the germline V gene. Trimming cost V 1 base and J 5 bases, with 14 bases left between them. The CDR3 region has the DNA TGCGCCAGCAGCCAAGCGCCCAGGGAAGGGGAGACCCAGTACTTC. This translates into CASSQAPREGETQYF.

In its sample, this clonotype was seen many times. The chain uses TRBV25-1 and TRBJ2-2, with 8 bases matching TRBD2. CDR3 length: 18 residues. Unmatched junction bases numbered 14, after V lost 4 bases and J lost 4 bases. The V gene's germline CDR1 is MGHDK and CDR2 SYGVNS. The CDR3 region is CASSASGTRITSTGELFF. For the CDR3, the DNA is TGTGCCAGCAGTGCCTCTGGGACTAGGATTACGTCCACCGGGGAGCTGTTTTTT.

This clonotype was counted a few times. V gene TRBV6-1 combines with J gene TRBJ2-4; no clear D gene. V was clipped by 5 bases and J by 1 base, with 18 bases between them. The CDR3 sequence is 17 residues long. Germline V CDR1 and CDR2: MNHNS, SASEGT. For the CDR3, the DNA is TGTGCCAGCAGTCCAGAACTGACATGGATGGCCAAAAACATTCAGTACTTC. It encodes CASSPELTWMAKNIQYF.

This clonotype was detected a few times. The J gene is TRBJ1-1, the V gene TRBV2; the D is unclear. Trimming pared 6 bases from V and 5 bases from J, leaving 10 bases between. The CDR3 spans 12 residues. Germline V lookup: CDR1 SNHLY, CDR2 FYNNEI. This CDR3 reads CASSGMGTEAFF. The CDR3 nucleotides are TGTGCCAGCAGCGGGATGGGAACTGAAGCTTTCTTT.

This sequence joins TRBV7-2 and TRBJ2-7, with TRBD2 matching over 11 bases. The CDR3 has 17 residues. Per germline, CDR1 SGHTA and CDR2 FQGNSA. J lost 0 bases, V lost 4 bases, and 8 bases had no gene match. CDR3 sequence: CASSSRTSGPSSYEQYF. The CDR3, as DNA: TGTGCCAGCAGCTCCCGGACTAGCGGGCCCAGCTCCTACGAGCAGTACTTC.

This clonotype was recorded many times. The CDR3 loop reads CASSPGTGAGSNQPQHF. The CDR3 DNA follows: TGTGCCAGCTCACCTGGGACAGGGGCTGGCAGCAATCAGCCCCAGCATTTT. The V and J genes are TRBV18 and TRBJ1-5; 10 bases are shared with TRBD1. CDR3 size: 17 residues. J was trimmed by 1 base and V by 3 bases; bases with no gene match: 6. Germline CDR1 is KGHSH and CDR2 is LQKENI.

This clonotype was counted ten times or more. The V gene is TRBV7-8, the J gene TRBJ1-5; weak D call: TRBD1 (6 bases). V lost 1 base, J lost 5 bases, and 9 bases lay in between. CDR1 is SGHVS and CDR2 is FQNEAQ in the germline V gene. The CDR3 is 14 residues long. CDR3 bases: TGTGCCAGCAGCTTAGTCAGGGGTGATCAGCCCCAGCATTTT. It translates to CASSLVRGDQPQHF.

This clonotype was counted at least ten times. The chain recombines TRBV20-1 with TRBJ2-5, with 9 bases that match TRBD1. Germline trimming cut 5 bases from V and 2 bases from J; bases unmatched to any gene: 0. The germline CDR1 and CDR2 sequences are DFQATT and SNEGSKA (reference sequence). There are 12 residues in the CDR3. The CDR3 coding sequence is TGCAGTGCTGACAGGGGGCAAGAGACCCAGTACTTC. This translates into CSADRGQETQYF.